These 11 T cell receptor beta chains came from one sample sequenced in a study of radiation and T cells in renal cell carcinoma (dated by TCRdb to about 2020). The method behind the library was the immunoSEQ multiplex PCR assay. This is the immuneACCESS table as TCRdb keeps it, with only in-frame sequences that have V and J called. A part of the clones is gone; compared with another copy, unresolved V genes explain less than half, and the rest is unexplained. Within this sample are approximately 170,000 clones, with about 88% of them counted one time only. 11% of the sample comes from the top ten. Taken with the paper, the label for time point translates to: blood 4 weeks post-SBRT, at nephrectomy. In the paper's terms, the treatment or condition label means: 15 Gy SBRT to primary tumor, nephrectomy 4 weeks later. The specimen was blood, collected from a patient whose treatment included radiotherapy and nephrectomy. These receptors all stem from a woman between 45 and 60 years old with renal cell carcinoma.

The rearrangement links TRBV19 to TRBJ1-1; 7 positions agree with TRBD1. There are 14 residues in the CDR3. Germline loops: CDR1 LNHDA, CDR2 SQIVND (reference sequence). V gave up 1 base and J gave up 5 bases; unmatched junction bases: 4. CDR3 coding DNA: TGTGCCAGTAGTATAGGACAGGGTAGGACTGAAGCTTTCTTT. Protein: CASSIGQGRTEAFF.

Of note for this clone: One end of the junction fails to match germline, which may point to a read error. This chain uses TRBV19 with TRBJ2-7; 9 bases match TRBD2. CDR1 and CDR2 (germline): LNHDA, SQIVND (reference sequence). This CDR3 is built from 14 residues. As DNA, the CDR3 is TGTGCCAGTAGTCCTCGTCCGGGACTAGCAGGACCTGTTTTC. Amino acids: CASSPRPGLAGPVF.

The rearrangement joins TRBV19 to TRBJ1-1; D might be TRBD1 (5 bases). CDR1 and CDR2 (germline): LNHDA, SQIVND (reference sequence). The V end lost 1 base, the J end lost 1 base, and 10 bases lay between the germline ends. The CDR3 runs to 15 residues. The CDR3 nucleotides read TGTGCCAGTAGTATAGCGGGCGGGGCGAACACTGAAGCTTTCTTT. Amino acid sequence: CASSIAGGANTEAFF.

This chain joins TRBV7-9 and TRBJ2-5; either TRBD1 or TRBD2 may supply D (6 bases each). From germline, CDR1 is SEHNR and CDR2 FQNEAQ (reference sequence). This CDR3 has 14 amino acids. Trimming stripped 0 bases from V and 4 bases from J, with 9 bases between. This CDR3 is CASSLAGGPETQYF. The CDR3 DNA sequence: TGTGCCAGCAGCTTAGCTGGGGGGCCAGAGACCCAGTACTTC.

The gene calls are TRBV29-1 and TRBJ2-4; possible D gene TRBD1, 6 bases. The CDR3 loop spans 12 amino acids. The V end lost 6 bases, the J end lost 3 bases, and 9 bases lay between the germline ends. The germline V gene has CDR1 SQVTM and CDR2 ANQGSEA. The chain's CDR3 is CSVGTSKNIQYF. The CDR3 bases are TGCAGCGTGGGGACAAGCAAAAACATTCAGTACTTC.

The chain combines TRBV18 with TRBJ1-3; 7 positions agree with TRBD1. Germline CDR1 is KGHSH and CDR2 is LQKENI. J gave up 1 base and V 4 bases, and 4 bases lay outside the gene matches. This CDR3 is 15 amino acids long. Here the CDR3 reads CASSRTGSSGNTIYF. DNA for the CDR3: TGTGCCAGCTCACGGACAGGTTCTTCTGGAAACACCATATATTTT.

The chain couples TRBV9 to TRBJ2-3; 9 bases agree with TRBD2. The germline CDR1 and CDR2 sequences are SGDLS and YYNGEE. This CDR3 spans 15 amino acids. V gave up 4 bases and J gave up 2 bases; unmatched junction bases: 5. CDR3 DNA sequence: TGTGCCAGCAGCTTTAGCGGGGGCATCACAGATACGCAGTATTTT. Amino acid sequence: CASSFSGGITDTQYF. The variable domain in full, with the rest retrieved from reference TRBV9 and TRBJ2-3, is DSGVTQTPKHLITATGQRVTLRCSPRSGDLSVYWYQQSLDQGLQFLIQYYNGEERAKGNILERFSAQQFPDLHSELNLSSLELGDSALYFCASSFSGGITDTQYFGPGTRLTVL.

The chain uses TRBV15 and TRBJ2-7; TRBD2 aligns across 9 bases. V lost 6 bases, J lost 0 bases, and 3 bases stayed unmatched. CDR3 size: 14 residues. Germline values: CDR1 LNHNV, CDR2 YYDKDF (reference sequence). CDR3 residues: CATRRGGSSYEQYF. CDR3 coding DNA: TGTGCCACCAGGCGGGGGGGGAGCTCCTACGAGCAGTACTTC.

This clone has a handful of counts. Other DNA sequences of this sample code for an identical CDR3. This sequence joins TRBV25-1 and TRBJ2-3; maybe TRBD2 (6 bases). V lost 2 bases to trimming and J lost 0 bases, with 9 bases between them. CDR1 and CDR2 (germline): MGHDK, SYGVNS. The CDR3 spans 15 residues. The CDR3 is CASSETGESTDTQYF. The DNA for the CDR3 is TGTGCCAGCAGTGAAACGGGGGAGAGCACAGATACGCAGTATTTT.

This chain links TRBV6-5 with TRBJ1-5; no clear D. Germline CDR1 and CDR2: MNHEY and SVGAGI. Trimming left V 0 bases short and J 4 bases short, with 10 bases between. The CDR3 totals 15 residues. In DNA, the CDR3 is TGTGCCAGCAGTTACTCGATCGGGCCGAATCAGCCCCAGCATTTT. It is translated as CASSYSIGPNQPQHF.

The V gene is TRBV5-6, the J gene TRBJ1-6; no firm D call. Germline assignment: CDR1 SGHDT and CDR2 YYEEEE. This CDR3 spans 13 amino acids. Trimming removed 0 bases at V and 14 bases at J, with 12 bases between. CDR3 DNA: TGTGCCAGCAGCTTGGAGAGGGATTCCACCCTCCACTTT. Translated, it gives CASSLERDSTLHF. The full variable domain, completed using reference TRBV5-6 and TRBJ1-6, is DAGVTQSPTHLIKTRGQQVTLRCSPKSGHDTVSWYQQALGQGPQFIFQYYEEEERQRGNFPDRFSGHQFPNYSSELNVNALLLGDSALYLCASSLERDSTLHFGNGTRLTVT.